One and the same sample provided the 29 T cell receptor beta chains below, sequenced in a study of blood T cell repertoires in COVID-19. Clones were read by immunoSEQ multiplex PCR, and TCRdb kept only the in-frame ones, dropping some. Of around 250,000 clones listed, around nine tenths are singletons. The sample was peripheral blood. These receptors all stem from an older woman with active or convalescent COVID-19.

This clone was seen only once. This chain uses TRBV9 with TRBJ2-6; D is unresolved. Germline CDR1 reads SGDLS; CDR2 reads YYNGEE. Trimming removed 4 bases from V and 0 bases from J, with 8 bases in between. The CDR3 runs 15 residues. CDR3 in DNA: TGTGCCAGCAGCCCCTCGAGCTCTGGGGCCAACGTCCTGACTTTC. It is translated as CASSPSSSGANVLTF.

The gene calls are TRBV15 and TRBJ1-1; D unresolved. This CDR3 has 15 residues. V lost 5 bases and J lost 1, with 14 bases in between. CDR1 is LNHNV, CDR2 YYDKDF, per germline (reference sequence). The chain's CDR3 is CATSGGGGWNTEAFF. Here the CDR3 DNA reads TGTGCCACCAGCGGCGGTGGTGGGTGGAACACTGAAGCTTTCTTT.

The chain uses TRBV6-5 and TRBJ2-7; 7 bases are a match to TRBD1. Germline V gene lookup returns CDR1 MNHEY and CDR2 SVGAGI. CDR3 length equals 13 residues. V lost 5 bases and J lost 5; bases outside the gene matches: 6. CDR3 sequence (DNA): TGTGCCAGCAGTCAACAGGGGACGGACGAGCAGTACTTC. Protein: CASSQQGTDEQYF.

In its sample, this clone was seen a few times. The rearrangement joins TRBV12-2 to TRBJ1-6. TRBV12-2 is termed a pseudogene. The CDR3 totals 15 residues. CDR3 nucleotide sequence: TGTGCAAGTCGCTTGGGTGTAACGGGAAATTCACCCCTCCACTTT. This gives the protein CASRLGVTGNSPLHF.

This clone appeared a few times. This sequence joins TRBV7-9 and TRBJ2-2; D call uncertain. Trimming shortened V by 0 bases and J by 5 bases, and 10 bases separated the two germline ends. Germline assignment: CDR1 SEHNR and CDR2 FQNEAQ (reference sequence). There are 15 residues in the CDR3. The CDR3: CASSLARMKTGELFF. Here the CDR3 DNA reads TGTGCCAGCAGCTTAGCTAGAATGAAAACCGGGGAGCTGTTTTTT.

This clone has a handful of counts. This rearrangement joins TRBV19 to TRBJ1-3; a weak D match, TRBD1 (6 bases). The V gene lost 5 bases and the J gene lost 1 base, with 12 bases spanning the gap. The CDR3 totals 15 residues. The germline V gene encodes CDR1 LNHDA and CDR2 SQIVND (reference sequence). CDR3 in amino acids: CASSPWDTSGNTIYF. DNA of the CDR3: TGTGCCAGTAGTCCTTGGGACACTTCTGGAAACACCATATATTTT.

The gene calls are TRBV6-2 or TRBV6-3 and TRBJ2-7, with D maybe TRBD1 (6 bases). The V gene lost 5 bases and the J gene lost 7 bases, with 15 bases spanning the gap. The CDR3 consists of 13 residues. Looked up from germline, CDR1 is MNHEY and CDR2 is SVGEGT. CDR3 DNA sequence: TGTGCCAGCAGTGTCCACGTGAGGGGGGAGCAGTACTTC. It yields the protein CASSVHVRGEQYF.

The J gene is TRBJ1-2, the V gene TRBV5-1; 8 bases match TRBD1. This CDR3 contains 17 residues. Germline CDR1 is SGHRS and CDR2 is YFSETQ. Unmatched junction bases numbered 15, after V lost 0 bases and J lost 8 bases. The CDR3 loop is CASSLGPPRQGIYGYTF. As DNA, the CDR3 is TGCGCCAGCAGCTTGGGCCCCCCCCGACAGGGGATTTACGGCTACACCTTC.

This chain joins TRBV6-5 and TRBJ1-6; TRBD1 matches at 7 bases. The CDR3 consists of 15 residues. J lost 10 bases, V lost 6 bases, and 12 bases had no gene match. Germline lookup yields CDR1 MNHEY and CDR2 SVGAGI. Here the CDR3 reads CASRELTGQRSPLHF. The DNA of the CDR3 is TGTGCCAGCAGGGAGTTGACAGGGCAGAGGTCACCCCTCCACTTT.

The V call is TRBV19, the J call TRBJ1-1, with D possibly matching TRBD1 (5 bases). Germline assignment: CDR1 LNHDA and CDR2 SQIVND (reference sequence). This CDR3 is built from 17 residues. Between the trimmed V and J ends, which lost 2 bases and 0 bases, there was a span of 16 bases. Here the CDR3 reads CASSIRTGGSMNTEAFF. In nucleotides, the CDR3 is TGTGCCAGTAGTATAAGAACCGGGGGGAGTATGAACACTGAAGCTTTCTTT.

This chain joins TRBV7-2 and TRBJ1-2; 7 bases are shared with TRBD1. The CDR3 is made up of 14 amino acids. CDR1 is SGHTA, CDR2 FQGNSA, per germline. The junction had 8 bases not matched to a gene; V was cut back by 5 bases and J by 5 bases. As DNA, the CDR3 is TGTGCCAGCAGCCCAATGGGACAGAGATATGGCTACACCTTC. Its translation: CASSPMGQRYGYTF.

The genes are TRBV5-1 and TRBJ2-1; 8 nucleotides match TRBD1. The germline gives CDR1 SGHRS, CDR2 YFSETQ. The CDR3 is 15 residues long. The V gene end was trimmed by 4 bases and the J gene end by 4 bases; junction bases not matched to a gene: 7. DNA of the CDR3: TGCGCCAGCAGCACATCAGGGGGCGGATACAATGAGCAGTTCTTC. Translation: CASSTSGGGYNEQFF.

In its sample, this clone was seen a few times. The rearrangement joins TRBV6-6 to TRBJ2-1; D may be TRBD2 (6 bases). V lost 4 bases and J 8 bases, leaving 9 bases between the germline ends. This CDR3 spans 12 amino acids. Germline CDR1 MNHNY, CDR2 SVGAGI (reference sequence). CDR3 in DNA: TGTGCCAGCAGTTCCAGGGAGGATGAGCAGTTCTTC. Amino acid sequence: CASSSREDEQFF.

The chain employs TRBV7-8 and TRBJ1-2; TRBD1 might be the D (6 bases). Between the trimmed V and J ends, which lost 1 base and 4 bases, there was a span of 10 bases. The germline gives CDR1 SGHVS, CDR2 FQNEAQ. The CDR3 spans 14 residues. The DNA for the CDR3 is TGTGCCAGCAGCTTAGATGGGGGGGCCTATGGCTACACCTTC. It translates to CASSLDGGAYGYTF. Full variable domain (remainder filled in from reference TRBV7-8 and TRBJ1-2): GAGVSQSPRYKVAKRGQDVALRCDPISGHVSLFWYQQALGQGPEFLTYFQNEAQLDKSGLPSDRFFAERPEGSVSTLKIQRTQQEDSAVYLCASSLDGGAYGYTFGSGTRLTVV.

The V and J genes are TRBV11-2 and TRBJ1-2; TRBD1 aligns across 8 bases. Trimming took 5 bases from V and 4 from J; bases not matched to a gene: 9. This CDR3 region has 15 residues. The germline V gene has CDR1 SGHAT and CDR2 FQNNGV. As DNA, the CDR3 is TGTGCCAGCAGCGCCTCAGGGGGCGATGGCTATGGCTACACCTTC. Residues: CASSASGGDGYGYTF. The full variable domain, its missing parts supplied by reference TRBV11-2 and TRBJ1-2, is EAGVAQSPRYKIIEKRQSVAFWCNPISGHATLYWYQQILGQGPKLLIQFQNNGVVDDSQLPKDRFSAERLKGVDSTLKIQPAKLEDSAVYLCASSASGGDGYGYTFGSGTRLTVV.

This sequence joins TRBV5-1 and TRBJ1-3, with D maybe TRBD1 (5 bases). This CDR3 is built from 12 residues. V gave up 3 bases and J gave up 8 bases, with 9 bases separating them. Germline V gene lookup returns CDR1 SGHRS and CDR2 YFSETQ. CDR3 in amino acids: CASSYRGDTIYF. The CDR3 nucleotides are TGCGCCAGCAGCTACCGGGGGGACACCATATATTTT.

The chain carries TRBV4-2 and TRBJ1-4; D remains ambiguous. V was trimmed by 1 base and J by 12 bases, leaving 6 bases between them. Germline lookup yields CDR1 LGHNA and CDR2 YNFKEQ. CDR3 length: 11 amino acids. Here the CDR3 reads CASSQGLQLFF. The CDR3 DNA sequence: TGTGCCAGCAGCCAAGGCCTACAACTGTTTTTT.

This CDR3 reads CASSYSGKGVGYSNQPQHF. The CDR3 nucleotides read TGTGCCAGCAGTTACAGCGGGAAGGGTGTTGGGTATAGCAATCAGCCCCAGCATTTT. The rearrangement links TRBV6-2 or TRBV6-3 to TRBJ1-5; D gene unclear. V lost 2 bases, J lost 0 bases, and 20 bases lay in between. Germline lookup yields CDR1 MNHEY and CDR2 SVGEGT. There are 19 residues in the CDR3.

The chain combines TRBV7-9 with TRBJ1-5; 7 nucleotides line up with TRBD1. Trimming at V came to 7 bases and at J to 5 bases, leaving 5 bases not matched to a gene. The CDR3 is 13 amino acids. CDR1 SEHNR and CDR2 FQNEAQ come from the germline V gene (reference sequence). The CDR3 sequence is CASTSQGDQPQHF. In DNA, the CDR3 is TGTGCCAGCACCTCGCAGGGGGATCAGCCCCAGCATTTT.

The rearrangement links TRBV29-1 to TRBJ2-1, with TRBD1 as a possible D gene (5 bases). CDR1 SQVTM and CDR2 ANQGSEA come from the germline V gene. The CDR3 spans 18 residues. The V end lost 4 bases, the J end lost 4 bases, and 26 bases lay between the germline ends. The DNA for the CDR3 is TGCAGCGTTGTCGGTTCAAACAATAATCGGACACATTACAATGAGCAGTTCTTC. Its translation is CSVVGSNNNRTHYNEQFF.

In this sample, this clone turned up a few times. The chain joins TRBV7-6 to TRBJ1-1; D possibly corresponds to TRBD1 (6 bases). This CDR3 region has 16 residues. In germline, CDR1 is SGHVS, CDR2 FNYEAQ. V lost 5 bases, J lost 0 bases, and 16 bases lay in between. The CDR3 DNA sequence: TGTGCCAGCAGCCCGTCCCGGGGGGCGGTGAACACTGAAGCTTTCTTT. Protein sequence: CASSPSRGAVNTEAFF.

The chain uses TRBV7-3 and TRBJ2-3, with a tentative D call TRBD2 (7 bases). Trimming took 1 base from V and 0 from J, leaving 17 bases between them. The CDR3 loop spans 18 amino acids. Germline V gives CDR1 SGHTA, CDR2 FQGTGA. CDR3 sequence reads: CASSLRGGGGPSTDTQYF. The CDR3 DNA sequence: TGTGCCAGCAGCTTAAGAGGCGGGGGCGGTCCTAGCACAGATACGCAGTATTTT.

This chain uses TRBV5-1 with TRBJ2-7; possible D gene TRBD2, 5 bases. The germline V gene has CDR1 SGHRS and CDR2 YFSETQ. Trimming took off 4 bases at V and 0 bases at J, with 20 bases between the two ends. The CDR3 spans 17 residues. CDR3 nucleotide sequence: TGCGCCAGCAGCCTGGCGCCTTCCGGGGTTAGCTCCTACGAGCAGTACTTC. Protein: CASSLAPSGVSSYEQYF.

The chain joins TRBV6-5 to TRBJ1-5; a weak D match, TRBD1 (5 bases). V lost 10 bases to trimming and J lost 6 bases, with 16 bases between them. Germline CDR1 MNHEY, CDR2 SVGAGI. This CDR3 spans 13 amino acids. CDR3 amino acids: CATGRGTGQPQHF. As DNA, the CDR3 is TGTGCCACTGGGCGGGGGACGGGTCAGCCCCAGCATTTT.

The gene calls are TRBV9 and TRBJ2-2, with D unclear. The V gene lost 0 bases and the J gene lost 5 bases, with 5 bases spanning the gap. CDR1 is SGDLS and CDR2 is YYNGEE in the germline V gene. The CDR3 consists of 13 residues. This CDR3 reads CASSVVATGELFF. CDR3 in DNA: TGTGCCAGCAGCGTAGTCGCGACCGGGGAGCTGTTTTTT.

The gene calls are TRBV14 and TRBJ1-5; possible D gene TRBD1, 5 bases. V dropped 0 bases and J dropped 7 bases, with 34 bases sitting between them. Germline V gene sequence: CDR1 SGHDN, CDR2 FVKESK. This CDR3 has 22 amino acids. DNA for the CDR3: TGTGCCAGCAGCCAAGAAGGTTGCCGGGACTCATTAAGCAGGCCGTCGTCACAGCCCCAGCATTTT. Its protein product is CASSQEGCRDSLSRPSSQPQHF.

This sequence joins TRBV12-5 and TRBJ1-3, with a tentative D call TRBD1 (5 bases). This CDR3 region has 15 residues. The V gene's germline CDR1 is LGHNT and CDR2 FRNRAP. Trimming cost V 2 bases and J 0 bases, with 8 bases left between them. This CDR3 is CASGLSGHSGNTIYF. CDR3 bases: TGTGCTAGTGGTTTGTCAGGGCACTCTGGAAACACCATATATTTT.

V gene TRBV6-5 combines with J gene TRBJ1-1; TRBD1 agrees at 7 bases. The CDR3 has 13 amino acids. Germline values: CDR1 MNHEY, CDR2 SVGAGI. The V gene end was trimmed by 11 bases and the J gene end by 0 bases; junction bases not matched to a gene: 6. CDR3 in amino acids: CAGGQLMNTEAFF. The CDR3 DNA is TGTGCCGGGGGACAGCTCATGAACACTGAAGCTTTCTTT.

The chain carries TRBV4-3 and TRBJ2-2; TRBD2 agrees at 9 bases. This CDR3 comprises 17 residues. Germline values: CDR1 LGHNA, CDR2 YSLEER. Trimming removed 0 bases from V and 2 bases from J; junction bases left unmatched: 4. CDR3 sequence reads: CASSQDPSGVNTGELFF. The CDR3, as DNA: TGCGCCAGCAGCCAAGACCCTAGCGGGGTAAACACCGGGGAGCTGTTTTTT.